This T cell receptor beta chain stems from a study of T cell changes during pregnancy in multiple sclerosis. This CDR3 contains 13 residues. Germline loops: CDR1 SNHLY, CDR2 FYNNEI. V lost 5 bases and J 2 bases, leaving 9 bases between the germline ends. Assay used: immunoSEQ multiplex PCR; TCRdb lists only in-frame clones, some missing. Among approximately 98,000 clones, just over 90% were seen once, and the ten largest hold around 2.1%. The clonotype originates from a female donor in good health, enrolled as a control in a pregnancy study. The rearrangement joins TRBV2 to TRBJ1-1; D is perhaps TRBD1 (5 bases). The sample in question was peripheral blood, obtained after pregnancy. CDR3: CASSLGTNTEAFF. The DNA for the CDR3 is TGTGCCAGCAGTCTCGGGACTAACACTGAAGCTTTCTTT. The full variable domain, rest sourced from reference TRBV2 and TRBJ1-1, is EPEVTQTPSHQVTQMGQEVILRCVPISNHLYFYWYRQILGQKVEFLVSFYNNEISEKSEIFDDQFSVERPDGSNFTLKIRSTKLEDSAMYFCASSLGTNTEAFFGQGTRLTVV.